The 27 T cell receptor beta chains below all came from one sample that was sequenced in a study of human T cells and chemical hapten exposure. MiXCR, run by TCRdb on the RACE reads, gives a single entry per CDR3 protein. The table shows tens of thousands of distinct CDR3 sequences, with 11% occurring only once. Time point denoted: patch test 2, 6 weeks after DPC sensitization. Treatment denoted: therapeutic diphenylcyclopropenone sensitization with weekly scalp DPC. Source: whole blood, taken in connection with sensitization to the hapten diphenylcyclopropenone (DPC). All receptors derive from a man between 18 and 29 years old with alopecia areata. Some clones in this sample may be carry-over from other donors' samples.

This clonotype has at least ten counts. The V call is TRBV7-8, the J call TRBJ2-7; TRBD1 is a possible D gene (6 bases). This CDR3 contains 16 residues. Germline CDR1 SGHVS, CDR2 FQNEAQ. Trimming left V 2 bases short and J 2 bases short, with 16 bases between. CDR3 in DNA: TGTGCCAGCAGCTTAAGGCTTGGCAGGGGCACCTACGAGCAGTACTTC. Residues: CASSLRLGRGTYEQYF.

This clonotype was seen at least ten times. The chain couples TRBV7-2 to TRBJ2-2; D not certain. The CDR3 length is 12 residues. Trimming took 5 bases from V and 3 from J, leaving 4 bases between them. Germline V gene lookup returns CDR1 SGHTA and CDR2 FQGNSA. Here the CDR3 reads CASSRDTGELFF. The CDR3 DNA is TGTGCCAGCAGCAGGGACACCGGGGAGCTGTTTTTT.

Many counts were recorded for this clonotype. This sequence joins TRBV7-6 and TRBJ1-2; 9 positions agree with TRBD1. Per germline, CDR1 SGHVS and CDR2 FNYEAQ. Losses at the gene ends were 3 bases for V and 8 bases for J; bases not matched to a gene: 4. The CDR3 extends over 13 amino acids. The DNA for the CDR3 is TGTGCCAGCAGCTTCCGACAGGGGGTCGGCTACACCTTC. This translates into CASSFRQGVGYTF.

The chain has TRBV6-2 or TRBV6-3 and TRBJ2-5; 7 bases are shared with TRBD1. V lost 5 bases and J lost 4; bases outside the gene matches: 7. This CDR3 comprises 14 residues. The V gene's germline CDR1 is MNHEY and CDR2 SVGEGT. The CDR3 reads CASSTRTGGETQYF. CDR3 DNA: TGTGCCAGCAGTACTCGGACAGGCGGAGAGACCCAGTACTTC.

This clonotype showed up many times. CDR3 protein: CASSQEYNSNQPQHF. For the CDR3, the DNA is TGTGCCAGCAGCCAAGAATATAATAGCAATCAGCCCCAGCATTTT. The chain has TRBV3-1 and TRBJ1-5; no clear D gene. CDR1 LGHDT and CDR2 YNNKEL come from the germline V gene (reference sequence). The CDR3 spans 15 residues. V lost 0 bases, J lost 0 bases, and 6 bases lay in between.

This clonotype was detected only a few times. The J gene is TRBJ1-1, the V gene TRBV18, with D hard to call. The germline CDR1 and CDR2 sequences are KGHSH and LQKENI. Trimming removed 3 bases from V and 3 bases from J, with 11 bases in between. The CDR3 has 14 amino acids. The CDR3 spells CASSPRRGDTEAFF. In DNA form, the CDR3 reads TGTGCCAGCTCACCTCGGCGGGGTGACACTGAAGCTTTCTTT.

The table lists this clonotype with a few counts. V usage is TRBV18 and J usage is TRBJ2-5; D ambiguous. Trimming removed 4 bases at V and 4 bases at J, with 7 bases between. The germline gives CDR1 KGHSH, CDR2 LQKENI. CDR3 size: 12 residues. The CDR3 spells CASSLMRETQYF. DNA for the CDR3: TGTGCCAGCTCACTCATGAGAGAGACCCAGTACTTC.

In its sample, this clonotype was seen many times. CDR3 residues: CASTRQGFPSKQYV. Written as DNA, the CDR3 is TGTGCCAGCACGAGACAGGGGTTTCCTTCAAAGCAGTACGTC. V gene TRBV2 combines with J gene TRBJ2-7, with TRBD1 matching over 8 bases. The CDR3 loop spans 14 amino acids. The V segment lost 7 bases and the J segment 8 bases; nucleotides outside the gene matches: 13. The germline V gene encodes CDR1 SNHLY and CDR2 FYNNEI.

The sample holds many counts of this clonotype. The J gene is TRBJ2-4, the V gene TRBV29-1; D gene uncertain. The CDR3 contains 11 residues. V dropped 2 bases and J dropped 6 bases, with 5 bases sitting between them. Germline assignment: CDR1 SQVTM and CDR2 ANQGSEA. CDR3 region: CSVEFGNIQYF. Written as DNA, the CDR3 is TGCAGCGTTGAATTCGGAAACATTCAGTACTTC.

This clonotype was seen a handful of times. V is TRBV27 and J is TRBJ2-1; tentatively, D is TRBD2 (6 bases). The CDR3 runs 14 residues. CDR1 and CDR2 from the germline V gene are MNHEY and SMNVEV (reference sequence). V was trimmed by 1 base and J by 3 bases, leaving 7 bases between them. CDR3 bases: TGTGCCAGCAGTTTATTGGGGGGCTACAATGAGCAGTTCTTC. Its translation: CASSLLGGYNEQFF.

This clonotype showed up just a few times. The chain carries TRBV29-1 and TRBJ1-5; D is uncertain. The CDR3 totals 14 residues. V shed 4 bases and J shed 1 base, with 11 bases lying between them. Germline CDR1 reads SQVTM; CDR2 reads ANQGSEA. The CDR3 reads CSVALEGSNQPQHF. CDR3 nucleotide sequence: TGCAGCGTTGCCTTGGAAGGCAGCAATCAGCCCCAGCATTTT.

This clonotype was seen only a few times. CDR3 DNA: TGTGCCAGCAGCCAAGAGTTGGGCGGCTCTGGGGCCAACGTCCTGACTTTC. Translation gives CASSQELGGSGANVLTF. This chain connects TRBV3-1 to TRBJ2-6; D is unclear. The germline V gene encodes CDR1 LGHDT and CDR2 YNNKEL (reference sequence). The CDR3 contains 17 residues. V lost 0 bases to trimming and J lost 0 bases, with 9 bases between them.

There are many counts of this clonotype. The V and J genes are TRBV15 and TRBJ2-3; D not certain. This CDR3 spans 14 amino acids. The germline CDR1 and CDR2 sequences are LNHNV and YYDKDF (reference sequence). Trimming pared 8 bases from V and 0 bases from J, leaving 12 bases between. The CDR3 sequence is CATSHSSSTDTQYF. The CDR3 DNA reads TGTGCCACCTCCCACTCATCTAGCACAGATACGCAGTATTTT.

This clonotype was seen ten or more times. The CDR3 region is CASSPIRAGDTEAFF. CDR3 bases: TGTGCCAGCAGCCCCATCCGTGCGGGGGACACTGAAGCTTTCTTT. The V and J genes are TRBV7-3 and TRBJ1-1; perhaps TRBD1 as D (5 bases). The CDR3 totals 15 residues. The V and J ends lost 5 bases and 3 bases respectively, with 16 bases between them. The germline CDR1 and CDR2 sequences are SGHTA and FQGTGA.

The sample holds many counts of this clonotype. The chain links TRBV7-9 to TRBJ1-5; 8 nucleotides match TRBD1. The CDR3 runs 17 residues. The V gene's germline CDR1 is SEHNR and CDR2 FQNEAQ (reference sequence). J lost 1 base, V lost 3 bases, and 8 bases had no gene match. The CDR3 is CASSFYPGGESNQPQHF. The CDR3 DNA reads as TGTGCCAGCAGCTTCTACCCAGGGGGCGAGAGCAATCAGCCCCAGCATTTT.

This chain connects TRBV28 to TRBJ1-2, with no clear D. The CDR3 extends over 13 amino acids. Germline V gene lookup returns CDR1 MDHEN and CDR2 SYDVKM. Trimming pared 6 bases from V and 2 bases from J, leaving 10 bases between. For the CDR3, the DNA is TGTGCCAGCAGCCCCGCCGGAAACTATGGCTACACCTTC. Translation: CASSPAGNYGYTF.

This clonotype occurred a few times. J is TRBJ1-4 and V is TRBV12-2; TRBD1, the table's D call, was not compared with the DNA. TRBV12-2 has pseudogene status. The length of the CDR3 is 15 residues. CDR3 bases: TGTGCAAGTCGCTTCCCGGGACAGGGAAAAGAAAAACTGTTTTTT. Its protein product is CASRFPGQGKEKLFF.

Only a few counts were recorded for this clonotype. This chain connects TRBV28 to TRBJ1-6; 9 bases map to TRBD1. The CDR3 is 16 residues long. V lost 6 bases, J lost 5 bases, and 8 bases stayed unmatched. Germline V gene lookup returns CDR1 MDHEN and CDR2 SYDVKM. Here the CDR3 reads CASSLDRGVHNSPLHF. The DNA for the CDR3 is TGTGCCAGCAGCCTTGACAGGGGGGTGCATAATTCACCCCTCCACTTT. Complete variable domain (other parts from reference TRBV28 and TRBJ1-6): DVKVTQSSRYLVKRTGEKVFLECVQDMDHENMFWYRQDPGLGLRLIYFSYDVKMKEKGDIPEGYSVSREKKERFSLILESASTNQTSMYLCASSLDRGVHNSPLHFGNGTRLTVT.

This clonotype was observed at least ten times. The chain couples TRBV20-1 to TRBJ1-1; no reliable D call. With 8 bases removed from V and 2 bases from J, the gap between germline ends came to 18 bases. In germline, CDR1 is DFQATT, CDR2 SNEGSKA (reference sequence). The CDR3 totals 14 residues. The CDR3 sequence is CSSPYRGDNTEAFF. The CDR3 nucleotides are TGCAGTTCTCCTTATCGCGGGGATAACACTGAAGCTTTCTTT.

A few counts support this clonotype. V gene TRBV5-1 combines with J gene TRBJ2-3; weak D call: TRBD1 (6 bases). V gave up 4 bases and J gave up 5 bases, with 11 bases separating them. Germline CDR1 and CDR2: SGHRS and YFSETQ. The CDR3 consists of 13 residues. The CDR3 loop reads CASSRGQQDTQYF. The CDR3 nucleotides are TGCGCCAGCAGCAGGGGACAACAAGATACGCAGTATTTT.

The chain recombines TRBV19 with TRBJ2-6; tentatively, D is TRBD2 (5 bases). Germline CDR1 LNHDA, CDR2 SQIVND (reference sequence). CDR3 size: 14 residues. V was clipped by 6 bases and J by 4 bases, with 10 bases between them. CDR3 nucleotides: TGTGCCAGTAGAAGGACGGGGGGGGCCAACGTCCTGACTTTC. Translation gives CASRRTGGANVLTF.

The CDR3 region is CASSPTTNTGNQPQHF. CDR3 DNA: TGTGCCAGCAGCCCAACGACAAATACGGGCAATCAGCCCCAGCATTTT. This rearrangement joins TRBV7-9 to TRBJ1-5; D remains unclear. This CDR3 spans 16 amino acids. Germline loops: CDR1 SEHNR, CDR2 FQNEAQ (reference sequence). V was pared by 5 bases and J by 2 bases, with 16 bases between.

This clonotype was counted between two and nine times. The V and J genes are TRBV20-1 and TRBJ2-1, with unresolved D. Germline CDR1 DFQATT, CDR2 SNEGSKA (reference sequence). The germline V and J ends were trimmed by 0 bases and 9 bases, with 33 bases remaining between them. The CDR3 is 20 residues long. The CDR3 spells CSARDHPHPPRSSAPGEQFF. CDR3 nucleotide sequence: TGCAGTGCTAGAGATCACCCCCACCCACCGAGATCGTCAGCTCCTGGTGAGCAGTTCTTC.

This clonotype was picked up a small number of times. This sequence joins TRBV5-1 and TRBJ2-7; 9 bases align to TRBD1. CDR3 length equals 14 residues. V was pared by 8 bases and J by 5 bases, with 11 bases of the junction left unmatched. Germline V gene data show CDR1 as SGHRS and CDR2 as YFSETQ. The CDR3 nucleotides read TGCGCCAGTTCGATGGGACAGGGTTCTAACGAGCAGTACTTC. This encodes CASSMGQGSNEQYF.

Note on this clonotype: A much bigger clone sits one base away, suggesting this may be a read error. The rearrangement uses TRBV3-1 and TRBJ1-1; possible D gene TRBD1, 5 bases. CDR1 LGHDT and CDR2 YNNKEL come from the germline V gene (reference sequence). V was cut by 5 bases and J by 4 bases, with 20 bases left in between. The CDR3 has 16 amino acids. Written as DNA, the CDR3 is TGTGCCAGCAGCGTGATTGCAGGGAGAAAGGGCACTGAAGCTTTCTTT. This encodes CASSVIAGRKGTEAFF.

This chain links TRBV4-1 with TRBJ2-6; D is tentatively TRBD1 or TRBD2 (5 bases each). In germline, CDR1 is MGHRA, CDR2 YSYEKL. This CDR3 has 16 residues. V dropped 0 bases and J dropped 4 bases, with 10 bases sitting between them. The CDR3 sequence: CASSQERGSGANVLTF. In DNA, the CDR3 is TGCGCCAGCAGCCAAGAGAGGGGATCAGGGGCCAACGTCCTGACTTTC.

This clonotype was recorded at least ten times. This sequence joins TRBV20-1 and TRBJ2-2; D might be TRBD1 (6 bases). The CDR3 is made up of 13 amino acids. From germline, CDR1 is DFQATT and CDR2 SNEGSKA (reference sequence). The germline V and J ends were trimmed by 4 bases and 5 bases, with 11 bases remaining between them. This CDR3 is CSAIQGRTGELFF. DNA for the CDR3: TGCAGTGCTATACAGGGAAGGACCGGGGAGCTGTTTTTT.